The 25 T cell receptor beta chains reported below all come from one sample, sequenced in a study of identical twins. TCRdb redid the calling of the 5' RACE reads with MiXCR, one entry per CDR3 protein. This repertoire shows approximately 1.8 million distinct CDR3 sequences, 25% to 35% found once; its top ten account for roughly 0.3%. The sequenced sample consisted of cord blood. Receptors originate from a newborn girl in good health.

The CDR3 here is CASTTPGEKNIQYF. The CDR3 DNA reads TGTGCCAGCACCACCCCCGGGGAAAAAAACATTCAGTACTTC. The chain joins TRBV19 to TRBJ2-4; a possible D gene is TRBD2 (5 bases). The CDR3 is 14 amino acids. Germline loops: CDR1 LNHDA, CDR2 SQIVND (reference sequence). V was shortened by 9 bases and J by 4 bases, with 16 bases between the two germline ends.

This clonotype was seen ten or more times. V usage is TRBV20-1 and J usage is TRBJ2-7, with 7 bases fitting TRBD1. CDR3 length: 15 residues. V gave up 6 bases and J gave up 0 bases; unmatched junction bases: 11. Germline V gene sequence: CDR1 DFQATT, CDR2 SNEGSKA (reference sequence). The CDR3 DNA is TGCAGTGCCAGGGGGTTAGGCAGGCCCTCCTACGAGCAGTACTTC. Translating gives CSARGLGRPSYEQYF.

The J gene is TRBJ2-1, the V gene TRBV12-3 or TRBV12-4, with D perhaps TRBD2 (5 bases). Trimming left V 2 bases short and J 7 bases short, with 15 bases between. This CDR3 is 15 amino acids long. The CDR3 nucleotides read TGTGCCAGCAGTTTATCAGGACTTTGGGGTAATGAGCAGTTCTTC. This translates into CASSLSGLWGNEQFF.

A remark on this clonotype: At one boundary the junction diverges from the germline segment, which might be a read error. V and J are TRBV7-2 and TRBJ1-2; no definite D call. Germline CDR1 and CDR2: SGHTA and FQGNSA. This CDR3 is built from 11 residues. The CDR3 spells CASSYNYGCTF. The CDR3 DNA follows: TGTGCCAGCAGCTATAACTATGGCTGCACCTTC.

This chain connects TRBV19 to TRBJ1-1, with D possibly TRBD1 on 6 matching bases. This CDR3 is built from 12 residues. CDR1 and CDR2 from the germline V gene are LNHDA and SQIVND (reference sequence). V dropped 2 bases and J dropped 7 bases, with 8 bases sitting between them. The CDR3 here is CASSIPGHEAFF. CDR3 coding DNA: TGTGCCAGTAGTATACCGGGACATGAAGCTTTCTTT.

CDR3 protein: CASNPRLTTEAFF. For the CDR3, the DNA is TGTGCCAGCAACCCCCGGCTGACCACTGAAGCTTTCTTT. The V gene is TRBV7-2, the J gene TRBJ1-1; D uncertain. Trimming shortened V by 7 bases and J by 4 bases, and 13 bases separated the two germline ends. Germline lookup yields CDR1 SGHTA and CDR2 FQGNSA. The CDR3 is made up of 13 amino acids. Full variable domain (missing parts from reference TRBV7-2 and TRBJ1-1): GAGVSQSPSNKVTEKGKDVELRCDPISGHTALYWYRQSLGQGLEFLIYFQGNSAPDKSGLPSDRFSAERTGGSVSTLTIQRTQQEDSAVYLCASNPRLTTEAFFGQGTRLTVV.

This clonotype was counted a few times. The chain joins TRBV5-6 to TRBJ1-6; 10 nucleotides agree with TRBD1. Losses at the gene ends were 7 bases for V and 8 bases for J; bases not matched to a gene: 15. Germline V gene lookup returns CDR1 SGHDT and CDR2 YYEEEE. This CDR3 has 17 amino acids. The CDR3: CASPVRERGQGYSPLHF. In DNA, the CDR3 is TGTGCCAGCCCCGTGAGGGAGAGGGGACAGGGGTATTCACCCCTCCACTTT. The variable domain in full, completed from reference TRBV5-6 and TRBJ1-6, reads DAGVTQSPTHLIKTRGQQVTLRCSPKSGHDTVSWYQQALGQGPQFIFQYYEEEERQRGNFPDRFSGHQFPNYSSELNVNALLLGDSALYLCASPVRERGQGYSPLHFGNGTRLTVT.

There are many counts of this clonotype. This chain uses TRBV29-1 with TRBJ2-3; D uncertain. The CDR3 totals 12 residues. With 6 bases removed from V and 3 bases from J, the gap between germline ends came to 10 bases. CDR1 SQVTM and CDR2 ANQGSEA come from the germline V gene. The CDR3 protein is CSVLLGTDTQYF. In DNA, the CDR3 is TGCAGCGTACTATTAGGAACAGATACGCAGTATTTT.

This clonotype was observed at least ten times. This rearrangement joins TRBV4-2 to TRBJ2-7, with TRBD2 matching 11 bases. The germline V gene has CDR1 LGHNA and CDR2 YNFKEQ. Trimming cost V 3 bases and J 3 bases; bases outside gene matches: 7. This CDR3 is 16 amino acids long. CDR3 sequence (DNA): TGTGCCAGCAGCCACGAAGGGACTAGCGGAATCTACGAGCAGTACTTC. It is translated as CASSHEGTSGIYEQYF.

This CDR3 reads CASSLPDEKLFF. CDR3 in DNA: TGTGCCAGCAGCTTACCCGATGAAAAACTGTTTTTT. This chain connects TRBV7-7 to TRBJ1-4; no clear D. The CDR3 contains 12 residues. Germline CDR1 and CDR2: SSHAT and FNYEAQ (reference sequence). The V end was cut by 2 bases, the J end by 6 bases, with 4 bases between.

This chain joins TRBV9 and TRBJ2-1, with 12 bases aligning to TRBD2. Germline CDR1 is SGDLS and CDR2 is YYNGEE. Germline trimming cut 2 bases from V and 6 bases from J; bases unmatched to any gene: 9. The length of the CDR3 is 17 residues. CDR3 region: CASSVRKRTSGTNEQFF. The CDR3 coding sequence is TGTGCCAGCAGCGTGAGAAAACGGACTAGCGGGACCAATGAGCAGTTCTTC.

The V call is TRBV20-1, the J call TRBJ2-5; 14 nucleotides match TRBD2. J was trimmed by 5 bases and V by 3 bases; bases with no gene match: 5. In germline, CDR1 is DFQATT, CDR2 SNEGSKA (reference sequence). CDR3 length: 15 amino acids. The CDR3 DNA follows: TGCAGTGCTAGTAACCGACTAGCGGGAGGGGAGACCCAGTACTTC. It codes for CSASNRLAGGETQYF.

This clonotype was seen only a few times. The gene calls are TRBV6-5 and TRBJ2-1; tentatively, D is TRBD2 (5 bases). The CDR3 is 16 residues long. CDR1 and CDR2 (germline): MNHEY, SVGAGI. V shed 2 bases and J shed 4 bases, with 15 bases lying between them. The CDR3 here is CASSYRAQRRYNEQFF. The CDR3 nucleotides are TGTGCCAGCAGTTACAGGGCGCAGCGGCGATACAATGAGCAGTTCTTC.

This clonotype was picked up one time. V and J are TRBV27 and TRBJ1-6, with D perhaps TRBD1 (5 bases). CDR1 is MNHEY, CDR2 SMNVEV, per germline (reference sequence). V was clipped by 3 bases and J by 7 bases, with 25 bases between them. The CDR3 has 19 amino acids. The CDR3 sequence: CASSFLLSQGEERNSPLHF. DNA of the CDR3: TGTGCCAGCAGTTTTTTACTTTCTCAGGGTGAGGAAAGGAATTCACCCCTCCACTTT.

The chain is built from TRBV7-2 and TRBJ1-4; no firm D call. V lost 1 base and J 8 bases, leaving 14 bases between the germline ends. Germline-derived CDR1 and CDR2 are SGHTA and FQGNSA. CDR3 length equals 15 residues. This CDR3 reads CASSLVPRSGEKLFF. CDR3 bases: TGTGCCAGCAGCTTAGTCCCCAGGTCGGGCGAAAAACTGTTTTTT.

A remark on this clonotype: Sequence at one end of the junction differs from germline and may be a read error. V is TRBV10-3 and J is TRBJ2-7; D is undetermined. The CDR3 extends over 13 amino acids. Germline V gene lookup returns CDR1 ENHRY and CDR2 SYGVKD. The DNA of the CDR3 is TGTGCCGTCAGCCAGCGCTCTTCCTACGAGCAGTACTTC. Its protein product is CAVSQRSSYEQYF.

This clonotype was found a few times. This CDR3 is CSASRLAGPTDTQYF. CDR3 in DNA: TGCAGTGCTAGCAGACTAGCGGGGCCCACAGATACGCAGTATTTT. The chain carries TRBV20-1 and TRBJ2-3, with 11 positions matching TRBD2. J was trimmed by 2 bases and V by 3 bases; bases with no gene match: 4. From germline, CDR1 is DFQATT and CDR2 SNEGSKA (reference sequence). This CDR3 contains 15 residues.

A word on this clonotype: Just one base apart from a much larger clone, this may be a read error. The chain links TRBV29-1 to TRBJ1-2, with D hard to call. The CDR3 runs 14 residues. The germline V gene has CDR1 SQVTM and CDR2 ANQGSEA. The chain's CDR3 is CSVEDRNDNYGYIF. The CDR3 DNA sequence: TGCAGCGTTGAAGATCGCAACGATAACTATGGCTACATCTTC.

CDR3 DNA: TGTGCCAGCAGTGAACGGACTAGCGGGATGTCGGATACGCAGTATTTT. Translating it yields CASSERTSGMSDTQYF. This chain joins TRBV6-1 and TRBJ2-3; TRBD2 matches 12 bases. J was trimmed by 6 bases and V by 2 bases; bases with no gene match: 6. The CDR3 loop spans 16 amino acids. Germline CDR1 is MNHNS and CDR2 is SASEGT.

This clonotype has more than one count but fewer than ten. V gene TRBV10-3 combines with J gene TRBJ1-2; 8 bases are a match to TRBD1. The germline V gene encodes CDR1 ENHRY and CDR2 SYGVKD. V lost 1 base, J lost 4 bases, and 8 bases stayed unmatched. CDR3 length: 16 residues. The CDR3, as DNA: TGTGCCATCAGTGAGTACCCGGGACAGGAAAGCTATGGCTACACCTTC. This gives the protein CAISEYPGQESYGYTF.

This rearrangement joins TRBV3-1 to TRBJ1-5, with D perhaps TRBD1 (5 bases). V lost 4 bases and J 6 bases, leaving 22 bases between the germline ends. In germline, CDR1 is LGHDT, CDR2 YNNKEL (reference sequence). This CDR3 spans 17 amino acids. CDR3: CASSPTPGPHHGQPQHF. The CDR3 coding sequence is TGTGCCAGCAGCCCAACCCCAGGGCCCCACCATGGTCAGCCCCAGCATTTT.

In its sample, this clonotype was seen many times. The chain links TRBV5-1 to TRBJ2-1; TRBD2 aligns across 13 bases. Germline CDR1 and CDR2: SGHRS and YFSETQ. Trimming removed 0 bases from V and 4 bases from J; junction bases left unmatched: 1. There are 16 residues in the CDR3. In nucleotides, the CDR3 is TGCGCCAGCAGCTTGGGGGGACTAGCGGGATACAATGAGCAGTTCTTC. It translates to CASSLGGLAGYNEQFF.

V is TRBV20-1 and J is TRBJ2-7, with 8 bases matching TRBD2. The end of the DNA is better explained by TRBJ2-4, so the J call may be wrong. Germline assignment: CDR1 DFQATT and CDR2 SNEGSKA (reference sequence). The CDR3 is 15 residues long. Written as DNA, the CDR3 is TGCAGTGCTAGCGAGGCAAAGCGGGAGATAAACATTCAGTACTTC. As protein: CSASEAKREINIQYF.

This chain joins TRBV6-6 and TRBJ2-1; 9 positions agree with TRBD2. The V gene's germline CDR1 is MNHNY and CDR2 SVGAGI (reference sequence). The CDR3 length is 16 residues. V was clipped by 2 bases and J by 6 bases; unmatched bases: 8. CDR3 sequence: CASSYRLAGTANEQFF. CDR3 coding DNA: TGTGCCAGCAGTTACAGGCTAGCGGGAACCGCCAATGAGCAGTTCTTC.

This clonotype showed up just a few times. The chain's CDR3 is CSVEDRDSVSDEQYF. CDR3 DNA: TGCAGCGTTGAAGATCGCGACTCCGTCAGCGATGAGCAGTACTTC. The genes are TRBV29-1 and TRBJ2-5, with D hard to call. The V end was cut by 0 bases, the J end by 11 bases, with 22 bases between. This CDR3 spans 15 amino acids. Germline-derived CDR1 and CDR2 are SQVTM and ANQGSEA.